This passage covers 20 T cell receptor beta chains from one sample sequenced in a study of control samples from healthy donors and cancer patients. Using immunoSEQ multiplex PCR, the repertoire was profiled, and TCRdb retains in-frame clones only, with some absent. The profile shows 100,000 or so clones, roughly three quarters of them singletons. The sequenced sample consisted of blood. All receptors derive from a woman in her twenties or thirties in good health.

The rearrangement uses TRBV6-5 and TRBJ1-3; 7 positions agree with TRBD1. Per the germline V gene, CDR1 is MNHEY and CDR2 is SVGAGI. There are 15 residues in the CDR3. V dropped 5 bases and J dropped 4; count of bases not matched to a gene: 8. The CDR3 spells CASSPYRGYGNTIYF. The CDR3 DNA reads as TGTGCCAGCAGTCCATACAGGGGCTACGGAAACACCATATATTTT.

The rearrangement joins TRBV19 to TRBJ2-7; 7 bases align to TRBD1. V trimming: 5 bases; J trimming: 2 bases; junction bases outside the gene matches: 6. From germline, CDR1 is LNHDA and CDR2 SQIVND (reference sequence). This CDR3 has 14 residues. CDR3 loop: CASSEGDRTYEQYF. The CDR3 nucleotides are TGTGCCAGTAGTGAGGGGGACAGAACCTACGAGCAGTACTTC.

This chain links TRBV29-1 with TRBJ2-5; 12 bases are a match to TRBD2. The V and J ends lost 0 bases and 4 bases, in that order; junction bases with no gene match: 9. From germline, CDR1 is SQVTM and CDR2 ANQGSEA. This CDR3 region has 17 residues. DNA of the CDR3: TGCAGCGTTGAAGAAGGCCTAGCGGGGGGGTTCGCAGAGACCCAGTACTTC. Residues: CSVEEGLAGGFAETQYF.

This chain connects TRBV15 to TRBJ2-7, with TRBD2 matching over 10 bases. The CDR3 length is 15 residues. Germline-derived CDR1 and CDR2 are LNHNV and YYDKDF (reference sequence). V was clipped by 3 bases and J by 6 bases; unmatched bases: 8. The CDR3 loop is CATSRSGSGGSEQYF. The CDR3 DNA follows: TGTGCCACCAGCAGGTCGGGTAGCGGGGGGAGCGAGCAGTACTTC.

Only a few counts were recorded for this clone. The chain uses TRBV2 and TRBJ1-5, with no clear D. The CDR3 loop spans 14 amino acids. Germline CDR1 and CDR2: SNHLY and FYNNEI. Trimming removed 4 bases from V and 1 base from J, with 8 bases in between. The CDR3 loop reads CASSAWASNQPQHF. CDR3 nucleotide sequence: TGTGCCAGCAGTGCGTGGGCGAGCAATCAGCCCCAGCATTTT.

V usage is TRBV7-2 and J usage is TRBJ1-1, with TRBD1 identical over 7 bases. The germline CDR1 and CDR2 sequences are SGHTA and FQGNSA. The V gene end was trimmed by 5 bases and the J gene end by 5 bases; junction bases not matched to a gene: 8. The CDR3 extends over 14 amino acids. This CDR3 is CASSPDRVGTEAFF. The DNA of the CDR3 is TGTGCCAGCAGCCCCGACAGGGTGGGAACTGAAGCTTTCTTT.

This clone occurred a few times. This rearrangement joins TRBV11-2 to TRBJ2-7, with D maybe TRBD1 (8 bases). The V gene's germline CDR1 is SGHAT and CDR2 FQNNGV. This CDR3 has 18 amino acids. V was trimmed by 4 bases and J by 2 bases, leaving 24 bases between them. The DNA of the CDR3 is TGTGCCAGCAGCTACGCCTTTTCGCAGGGGGCGGGAGCCTACGAGCAGTACTTC. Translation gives CASSYAFSQGAGAYEQYF. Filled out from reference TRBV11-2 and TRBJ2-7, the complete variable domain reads EAGVAQSPRYKIIEKRQSVAFWCNPISGHATLYWYQQILGQGPKLLIQFQNNGVVDDSQLPKDRFSAERLKGVDSTLKIQPAKLEDSAVYLCASSYAFSQGAGAYEQYFGPGTRLTVT.

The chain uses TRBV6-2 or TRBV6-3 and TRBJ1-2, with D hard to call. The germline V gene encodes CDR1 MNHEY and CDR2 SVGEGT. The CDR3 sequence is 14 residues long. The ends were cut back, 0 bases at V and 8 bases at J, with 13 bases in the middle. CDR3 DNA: TGTGCCAGCAGTTACTCTTCTACGAGGCTGGGCTACACCTTC. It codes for CASSYSSTRLGYTF.

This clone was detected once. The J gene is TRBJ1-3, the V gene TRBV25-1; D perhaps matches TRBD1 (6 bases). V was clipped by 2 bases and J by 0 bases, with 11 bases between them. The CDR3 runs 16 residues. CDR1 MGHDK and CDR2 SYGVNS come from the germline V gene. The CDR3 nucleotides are TGTGCCAGCAGTGAACCCAGGGGAAGCTCTGGAAACACCATATATTTT. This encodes CASSEPRGSSGNTIYF.

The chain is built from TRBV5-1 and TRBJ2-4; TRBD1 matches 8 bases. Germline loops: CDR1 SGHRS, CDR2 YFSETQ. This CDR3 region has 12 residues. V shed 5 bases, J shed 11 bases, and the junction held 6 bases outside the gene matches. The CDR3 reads CASSYRGRVQYF. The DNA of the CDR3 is TGCGCCAGCAGTTACAGGGGGAGAGTTCAGTACTTC. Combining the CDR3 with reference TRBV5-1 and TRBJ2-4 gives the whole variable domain KAGVTQTPRYLIKTRGQQVTLSCSPISGHRSVSWYQQTPGQGLQFLFEYFSETQRNKGNFPGRFSGRQFSNSRSEMNVSTLELGDSALYLCASSYRGRVQYFGAGTRLSVL.

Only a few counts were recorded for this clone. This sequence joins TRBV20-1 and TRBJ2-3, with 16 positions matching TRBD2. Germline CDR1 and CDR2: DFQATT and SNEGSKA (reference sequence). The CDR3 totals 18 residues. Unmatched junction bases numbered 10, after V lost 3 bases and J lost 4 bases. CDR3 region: CSASAPGTSGGAPDTQYF. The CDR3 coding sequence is TGCAGTGCTAGTGCGCCCGGGACTAGCGGGGGGGCCCCAGATACGCAGTATTTT.

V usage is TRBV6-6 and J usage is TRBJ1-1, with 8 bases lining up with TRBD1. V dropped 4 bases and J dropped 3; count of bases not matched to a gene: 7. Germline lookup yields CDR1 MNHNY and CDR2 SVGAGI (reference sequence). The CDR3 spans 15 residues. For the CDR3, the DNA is TGTGCCAGCAGTTCAGCTCAGACAGGGGACACTGAAGCTTTCTTT. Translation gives CASSSAQTGDTEAFF.

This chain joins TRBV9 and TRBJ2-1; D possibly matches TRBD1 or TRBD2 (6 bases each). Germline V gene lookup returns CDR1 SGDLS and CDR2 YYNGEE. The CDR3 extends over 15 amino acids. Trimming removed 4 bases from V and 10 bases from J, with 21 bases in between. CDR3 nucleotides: TGTGCCAGCAGCTCGGGGGCGGGCCCCGTCAGGGAGCAGTTCTTC. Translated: CASSSGAGPVREQFF.

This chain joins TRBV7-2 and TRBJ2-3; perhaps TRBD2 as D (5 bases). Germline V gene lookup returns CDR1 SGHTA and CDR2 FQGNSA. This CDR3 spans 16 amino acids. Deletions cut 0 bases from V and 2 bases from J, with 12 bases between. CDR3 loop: CASSLARRTYTDTQYF. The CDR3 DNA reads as TGTGCCAGCAGCTTAGCGCGTCGGACTTACACAGATACGCAGTATTTT.

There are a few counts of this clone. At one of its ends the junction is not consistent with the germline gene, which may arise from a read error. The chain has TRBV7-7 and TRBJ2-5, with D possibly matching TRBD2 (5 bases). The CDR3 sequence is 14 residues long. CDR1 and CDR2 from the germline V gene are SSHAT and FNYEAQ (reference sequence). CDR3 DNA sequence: TGTGCTAGCAGCGACCGAGGGCCCCCCGAGACCCAGTACTTC. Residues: CASSDRGPPETQYF.

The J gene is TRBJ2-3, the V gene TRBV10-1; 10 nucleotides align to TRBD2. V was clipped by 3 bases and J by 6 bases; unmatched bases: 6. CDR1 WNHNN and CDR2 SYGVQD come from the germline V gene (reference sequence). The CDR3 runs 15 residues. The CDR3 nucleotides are TGCGCCAGCAGTGACCCGGGACTAGCGAAGGATACGCAGTATTTT. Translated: CASSDPGLAKDTQYF.

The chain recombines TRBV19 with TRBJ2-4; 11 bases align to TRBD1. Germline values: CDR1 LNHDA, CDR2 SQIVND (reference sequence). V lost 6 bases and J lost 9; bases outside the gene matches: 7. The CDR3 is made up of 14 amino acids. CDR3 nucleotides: TGTGCCAGTAGGAAGGGGACAGGGGGGACCATTCAGTACTTC. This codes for CASRKGTGGTIQYF.

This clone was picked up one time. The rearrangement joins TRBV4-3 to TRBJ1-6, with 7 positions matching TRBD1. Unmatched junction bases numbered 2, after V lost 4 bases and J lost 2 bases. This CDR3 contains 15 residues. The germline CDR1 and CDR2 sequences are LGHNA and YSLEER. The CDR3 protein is CASSRGQAYNSPLHF. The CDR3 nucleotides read TGCGCCAGCAGCCGAGGACAGGCCTATAATTCACCCCTCCACTTT.

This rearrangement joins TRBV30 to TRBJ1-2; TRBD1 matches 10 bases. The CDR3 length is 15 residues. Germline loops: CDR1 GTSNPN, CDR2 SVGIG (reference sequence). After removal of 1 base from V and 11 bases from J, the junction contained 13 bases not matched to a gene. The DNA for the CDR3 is TGTGCCTGGAGTGCTGGGGACGACAGGGGGCGGACGTACACCTTC. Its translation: CAWSAGDDRGRTYTF. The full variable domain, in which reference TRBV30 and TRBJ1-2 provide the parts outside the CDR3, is SQTIHQWPATLVQPVGSPLSLECTVEGTSNPNLYWYRQAAGRGLQLLFYSVGIGQISSEVPQNLSASRPQDRQFILSSKKLLLSDSGFYLCAWSAGDDRGRTYTFGSGTRLTVV.

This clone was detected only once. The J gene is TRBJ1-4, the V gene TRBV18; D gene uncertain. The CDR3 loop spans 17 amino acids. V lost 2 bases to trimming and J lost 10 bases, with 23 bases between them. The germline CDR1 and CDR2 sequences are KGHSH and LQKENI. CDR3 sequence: CASSPAGSDQNIRKLFF. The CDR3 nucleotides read TGTGCCAGCTCACCAGCCGGGTCGGATCAAAACATACGAAAACTGTTTTTT.